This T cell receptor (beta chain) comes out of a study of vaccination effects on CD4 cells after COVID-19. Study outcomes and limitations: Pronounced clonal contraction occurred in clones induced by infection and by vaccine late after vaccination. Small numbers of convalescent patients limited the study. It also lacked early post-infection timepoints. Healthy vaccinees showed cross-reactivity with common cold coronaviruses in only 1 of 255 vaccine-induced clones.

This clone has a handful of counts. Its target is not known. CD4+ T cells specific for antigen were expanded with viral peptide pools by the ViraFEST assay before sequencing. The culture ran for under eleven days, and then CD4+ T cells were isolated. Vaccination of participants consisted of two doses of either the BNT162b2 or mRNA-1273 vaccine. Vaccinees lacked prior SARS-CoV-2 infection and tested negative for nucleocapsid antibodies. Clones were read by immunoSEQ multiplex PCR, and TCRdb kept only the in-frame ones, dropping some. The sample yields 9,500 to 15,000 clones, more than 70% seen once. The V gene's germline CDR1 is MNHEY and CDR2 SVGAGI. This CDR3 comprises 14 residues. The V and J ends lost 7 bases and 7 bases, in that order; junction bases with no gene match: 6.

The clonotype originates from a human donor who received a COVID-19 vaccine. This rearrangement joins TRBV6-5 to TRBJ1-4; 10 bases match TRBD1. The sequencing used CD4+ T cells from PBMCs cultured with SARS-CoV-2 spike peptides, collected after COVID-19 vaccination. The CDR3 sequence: CASIRDRGGEKLFF. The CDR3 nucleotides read TGTGCCAGCATTCGGGACAGGGGAGGTGAAAAACTGTTTTTT.